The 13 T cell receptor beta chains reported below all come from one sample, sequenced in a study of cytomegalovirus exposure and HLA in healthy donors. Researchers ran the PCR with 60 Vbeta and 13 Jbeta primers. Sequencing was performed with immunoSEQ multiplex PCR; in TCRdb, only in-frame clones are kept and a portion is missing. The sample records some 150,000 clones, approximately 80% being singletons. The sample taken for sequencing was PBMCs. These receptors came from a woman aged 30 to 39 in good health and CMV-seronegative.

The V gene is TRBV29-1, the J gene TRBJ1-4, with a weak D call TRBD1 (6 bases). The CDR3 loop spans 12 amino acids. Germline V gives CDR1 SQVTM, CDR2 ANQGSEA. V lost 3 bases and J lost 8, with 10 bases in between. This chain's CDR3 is CSVDMGAEKLFF. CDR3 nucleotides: TGCAGCGTTGATATGGGGGCCGAAAAACTGTTTTTT.

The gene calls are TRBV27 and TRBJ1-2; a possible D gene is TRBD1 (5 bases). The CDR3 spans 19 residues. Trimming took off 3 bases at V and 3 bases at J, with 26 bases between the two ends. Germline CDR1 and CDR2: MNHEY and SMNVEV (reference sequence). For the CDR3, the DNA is TGTGCCAGCAGTTTCAGATTGGCACGCCGGAGGGACCTCCACTATGGCTACACCTTC. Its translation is CASSFRLARRRDLHYGYTF.

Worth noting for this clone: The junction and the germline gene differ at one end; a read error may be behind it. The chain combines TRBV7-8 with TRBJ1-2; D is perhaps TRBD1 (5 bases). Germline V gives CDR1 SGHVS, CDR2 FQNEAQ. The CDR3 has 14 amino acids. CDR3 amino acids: CASSLGEGSYGYIF. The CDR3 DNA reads TGTGCCAGCAGCTTGGGGGAGGGTTCCTATGGCTACATCTTC.

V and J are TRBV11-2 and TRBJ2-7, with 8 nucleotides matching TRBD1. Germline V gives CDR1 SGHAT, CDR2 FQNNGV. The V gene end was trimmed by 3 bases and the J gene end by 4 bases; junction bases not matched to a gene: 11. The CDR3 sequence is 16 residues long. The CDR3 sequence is CASSFRMGTGPYEQYF. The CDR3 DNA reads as TGTGCCAGCAGCTTCCGTATGGGGACAGGTCCTTACGAGCAGTACTTC.

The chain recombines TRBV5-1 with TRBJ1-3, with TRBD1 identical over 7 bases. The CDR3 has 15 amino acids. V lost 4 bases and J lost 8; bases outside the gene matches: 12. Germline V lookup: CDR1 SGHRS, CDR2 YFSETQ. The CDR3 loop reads CASSTGQAQGDTIYF. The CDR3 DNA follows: TGCGCCAGCAGCACGGGACAAGCCCAGGGGGACACCATATATTTT.

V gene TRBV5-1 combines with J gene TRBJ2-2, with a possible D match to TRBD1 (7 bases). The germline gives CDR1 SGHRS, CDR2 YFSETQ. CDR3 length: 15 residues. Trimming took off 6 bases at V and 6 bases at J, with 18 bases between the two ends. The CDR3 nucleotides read TGCGCCAGCATGAGGGTAGACAGGGAGGCCGGGGAGCTGTTTTTT. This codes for CASMRVDREAGELFF.

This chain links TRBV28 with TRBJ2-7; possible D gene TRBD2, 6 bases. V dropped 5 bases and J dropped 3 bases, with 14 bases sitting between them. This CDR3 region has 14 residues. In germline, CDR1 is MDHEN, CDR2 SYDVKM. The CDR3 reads CASSGFGGSYEQYF. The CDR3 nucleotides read TGTGCCAGCAGTGGGTTTGGGGGGAGCTACGAGCAGTACTTC.

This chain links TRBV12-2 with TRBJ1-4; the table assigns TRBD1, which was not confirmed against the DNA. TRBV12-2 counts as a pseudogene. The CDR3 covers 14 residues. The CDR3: CASRLAGDNEKLFF. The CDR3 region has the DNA TGTGCAAGTCGCTTAGCAGGGGATAATGAAAAACTGTTTTTT.

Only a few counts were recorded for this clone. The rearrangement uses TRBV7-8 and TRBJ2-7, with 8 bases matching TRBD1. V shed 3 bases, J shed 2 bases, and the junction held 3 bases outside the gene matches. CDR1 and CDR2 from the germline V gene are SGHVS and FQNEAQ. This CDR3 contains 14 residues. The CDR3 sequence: CASSLGTGPYEQYF. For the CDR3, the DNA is TGTGCCAGCAGCTTGGGGACAGGTCCCTACGAGCAGTACTTC.

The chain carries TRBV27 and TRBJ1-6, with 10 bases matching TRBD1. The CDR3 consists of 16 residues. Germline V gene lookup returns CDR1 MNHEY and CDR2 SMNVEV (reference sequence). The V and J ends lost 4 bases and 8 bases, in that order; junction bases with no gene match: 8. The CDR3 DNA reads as TGTGCCAGCAGTTCCGGTGGGACAGGGGAATATTCACCCCTCCACTTT. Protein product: CASSSGGTGEYSPLHF.

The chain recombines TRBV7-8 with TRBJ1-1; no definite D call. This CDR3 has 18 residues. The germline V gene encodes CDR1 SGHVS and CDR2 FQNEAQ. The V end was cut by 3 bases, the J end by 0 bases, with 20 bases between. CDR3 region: CASSFNRRLISMNTEAFF. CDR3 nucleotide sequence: TGTGCCAGCAGCTTTAACAGAAGGCTCATTTCCATGAACACTGAAGCTTTCTTT.

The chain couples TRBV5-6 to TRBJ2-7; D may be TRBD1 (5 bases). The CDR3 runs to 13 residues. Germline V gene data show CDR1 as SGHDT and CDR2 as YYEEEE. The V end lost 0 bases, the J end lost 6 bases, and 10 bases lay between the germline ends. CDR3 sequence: CASSLAPGCEQYF. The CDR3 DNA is TGTGCCAGCAGCTTGGCCCCAGGGTGCGAGCAGTACTTC.

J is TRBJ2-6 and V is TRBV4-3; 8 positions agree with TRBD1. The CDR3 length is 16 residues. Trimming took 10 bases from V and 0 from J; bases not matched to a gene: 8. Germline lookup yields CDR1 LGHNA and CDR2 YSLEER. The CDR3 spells CATSDRANSGANVLTF. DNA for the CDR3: TGCGCCACCTCGGACAGGGCAAACTCTGGGGCCAACGTCCTGACTTTC.